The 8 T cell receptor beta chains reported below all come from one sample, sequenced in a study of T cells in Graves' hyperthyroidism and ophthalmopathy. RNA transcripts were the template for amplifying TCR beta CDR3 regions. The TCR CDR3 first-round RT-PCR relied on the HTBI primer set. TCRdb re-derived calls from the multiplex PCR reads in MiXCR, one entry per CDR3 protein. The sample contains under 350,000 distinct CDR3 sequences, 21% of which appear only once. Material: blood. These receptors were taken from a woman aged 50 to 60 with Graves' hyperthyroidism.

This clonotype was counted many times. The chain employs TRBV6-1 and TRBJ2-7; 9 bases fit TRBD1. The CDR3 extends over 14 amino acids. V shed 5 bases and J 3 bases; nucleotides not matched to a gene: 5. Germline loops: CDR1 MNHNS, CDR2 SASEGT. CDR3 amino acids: CASSLQGAVYEQYF. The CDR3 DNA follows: TGTGCCAGCAGTTTACAGGGGGCGGTCTACGAGCAGTACTTC.

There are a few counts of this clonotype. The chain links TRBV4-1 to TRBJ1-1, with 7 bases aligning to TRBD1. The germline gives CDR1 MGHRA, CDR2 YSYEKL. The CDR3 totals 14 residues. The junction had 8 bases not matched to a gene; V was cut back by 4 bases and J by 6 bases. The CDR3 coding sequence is TGCGCCAGCAGCCGCTTGGACAGGTCCCCTGAAGCTTTCTTT. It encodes CASSRLDRSPEAFF.

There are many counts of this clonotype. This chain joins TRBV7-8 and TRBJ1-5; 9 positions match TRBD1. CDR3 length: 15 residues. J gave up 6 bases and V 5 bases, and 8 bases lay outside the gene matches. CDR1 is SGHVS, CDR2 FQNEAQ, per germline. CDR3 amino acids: CASSPPGQGGQPQHF. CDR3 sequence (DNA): TGTGCCAGCAGCCCCCCGGGACAGGGAGGTCAGCCCCAGCATTTT. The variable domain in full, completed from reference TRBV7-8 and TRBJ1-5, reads GAGVSQSPRYKVAKRGQDVALRCDPISGHVSLFWYQQALGQGPEFLTYFQNEAQLDKSGLPSDRFFAERPEGSVSTLKIQRTQQEDSAVYLCASSPPGQGGQPQHFGDGTRLSIL.

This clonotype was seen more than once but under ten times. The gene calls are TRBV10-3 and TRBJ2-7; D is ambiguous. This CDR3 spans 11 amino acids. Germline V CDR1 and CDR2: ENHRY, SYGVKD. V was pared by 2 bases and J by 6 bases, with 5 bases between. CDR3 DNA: TGTGCCATCAGTGAGAGGACCGAGCAGTACTTC. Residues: CAISERTEQYF.

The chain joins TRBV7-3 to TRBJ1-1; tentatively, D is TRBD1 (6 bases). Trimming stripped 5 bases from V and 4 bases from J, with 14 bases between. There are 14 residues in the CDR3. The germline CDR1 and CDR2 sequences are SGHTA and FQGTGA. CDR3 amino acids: CASSPQGSSTEAFF. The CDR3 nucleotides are TGTGCCAGCAGCCCACAGGGTTCGAGCACTGAAGCTTTCTTT.

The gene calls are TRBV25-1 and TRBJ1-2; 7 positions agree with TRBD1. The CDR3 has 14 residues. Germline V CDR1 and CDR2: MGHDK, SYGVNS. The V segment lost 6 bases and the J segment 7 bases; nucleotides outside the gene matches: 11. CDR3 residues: CASSNPGGYGGYTF. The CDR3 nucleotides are TGTGCCAGCAGCAACCCAGGGGGGTATGGTGGCTACACCTTC.

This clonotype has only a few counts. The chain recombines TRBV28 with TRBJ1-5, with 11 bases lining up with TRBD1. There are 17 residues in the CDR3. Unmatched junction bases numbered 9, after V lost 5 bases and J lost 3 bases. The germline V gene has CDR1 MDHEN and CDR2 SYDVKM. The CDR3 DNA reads TGTGCCAGCAGTCTGCACGGGACAGGGGGAGACAATCAGCCCCAGCATTTT. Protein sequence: CASSLHGTGGDNQPQHF.

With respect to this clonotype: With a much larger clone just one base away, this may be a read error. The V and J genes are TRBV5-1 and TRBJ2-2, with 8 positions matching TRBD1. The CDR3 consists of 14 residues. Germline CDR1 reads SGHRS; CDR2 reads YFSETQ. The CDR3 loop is CTSSLGTGTGELFF. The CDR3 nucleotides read TGCACCAGCAGCTTGGGGACAGGCACCGGGGAGCTGTTTTTT. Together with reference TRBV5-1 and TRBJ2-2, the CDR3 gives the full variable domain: KAGVTQTPRYLIKTRGQQVTLSCSPISGHRSVSWYQQTPGQGLQFLFEYFSETQRNKGNFPGRFSGRQFSNSRSEMNVSTLELGDSALYLCTSSLGTGTGELFFGEGSRLTVL.